The T cell receptor beta chain described here comes from a study of control samples from healthy donors and cancer patients. This clone was counted once. Clones were sequenced by immunoSEQ multiplex PCR, and TCRdb holds only the in-frame ones, with some missing. The table has under 450,000 clones, more than 80% seen once. CDR3 length: 19 residues. V shed 3 bases and J 4 bases; nucleotides not matched to a gene: 8. Germline loops: CDR1 SGHTA, CDR2 FQGTGA. The sequenced sample was PBMCs. The sequence derives from a man aged 40-50 years with head and neck cancer. The chain has TRBV7-3 and TRBJ2-2, with TRBD2 matching over 16 bases. Here the CDR3 reads CASSFKGLAGGAGTGELFF. In DNA form, the CDR3 reads TGTGCCAGCAGCTTTAAGGGACTAGCGGGAGGGGCTGGCACCGGGGAGCTGTTTTTT.